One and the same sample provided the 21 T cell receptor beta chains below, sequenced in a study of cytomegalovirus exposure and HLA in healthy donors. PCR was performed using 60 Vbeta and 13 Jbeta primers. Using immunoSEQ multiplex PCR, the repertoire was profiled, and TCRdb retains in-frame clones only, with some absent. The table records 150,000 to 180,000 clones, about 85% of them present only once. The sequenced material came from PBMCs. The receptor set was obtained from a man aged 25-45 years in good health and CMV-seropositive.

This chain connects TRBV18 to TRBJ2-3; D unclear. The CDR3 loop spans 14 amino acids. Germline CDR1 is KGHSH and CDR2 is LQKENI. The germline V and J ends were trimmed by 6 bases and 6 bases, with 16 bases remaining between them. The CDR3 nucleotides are TGTGCCAGCTCCGACCGGCGGAGCGAGGATACGCAGTATTTT. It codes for CASSDRRSEDTQYF.

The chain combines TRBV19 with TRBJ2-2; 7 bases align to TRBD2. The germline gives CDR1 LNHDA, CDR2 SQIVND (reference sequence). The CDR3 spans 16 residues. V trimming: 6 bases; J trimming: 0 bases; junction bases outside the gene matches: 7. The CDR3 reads CASRGRAGPNTGELFF. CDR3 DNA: TGTGCCAGTAGGGGGAGGGCGGGGCCGAACACCGGGGAGCTGTTTTTT.

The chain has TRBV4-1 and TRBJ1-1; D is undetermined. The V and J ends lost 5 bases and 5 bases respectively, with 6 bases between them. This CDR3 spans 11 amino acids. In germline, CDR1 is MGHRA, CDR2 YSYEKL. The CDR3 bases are TGCGCCAGCAGCTCTAGGACTGAAGCTTTCTTT. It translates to CASSSRTEAFF.

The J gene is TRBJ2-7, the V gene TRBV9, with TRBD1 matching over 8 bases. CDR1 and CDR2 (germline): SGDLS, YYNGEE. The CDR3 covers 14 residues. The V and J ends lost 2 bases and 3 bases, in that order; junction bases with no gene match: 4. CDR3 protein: CASSVGQVGYEQYF. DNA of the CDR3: TGTGCCAGCAGCGTGGGACAGGTTGGCTACGAGCAGTACTTC.

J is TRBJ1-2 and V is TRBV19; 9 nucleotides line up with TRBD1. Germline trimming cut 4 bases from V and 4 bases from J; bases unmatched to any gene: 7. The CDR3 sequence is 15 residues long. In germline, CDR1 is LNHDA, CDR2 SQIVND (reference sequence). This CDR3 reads CASSNPGQGSYGYTF. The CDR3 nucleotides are TGTGCCAGTAGTAATCCGGGACAGGGAAGCTATGGCTACACCTTC.

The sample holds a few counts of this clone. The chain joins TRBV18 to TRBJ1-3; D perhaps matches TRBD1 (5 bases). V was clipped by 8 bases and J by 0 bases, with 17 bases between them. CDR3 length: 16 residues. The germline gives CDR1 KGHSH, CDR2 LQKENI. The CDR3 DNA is TGTGCCAGCGCACTCGGGGGATCCTACTCTGGAAACACCATATATTTT. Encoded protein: CASALGGSYSGNTIYF.

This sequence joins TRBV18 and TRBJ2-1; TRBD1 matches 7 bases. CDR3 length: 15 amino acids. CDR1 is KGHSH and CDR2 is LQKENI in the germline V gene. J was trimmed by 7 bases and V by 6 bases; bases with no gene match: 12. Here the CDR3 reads CASSLQGGRGNEQFF. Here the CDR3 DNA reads TGTGCCAGCTCCCTACAAGGGGGCAGGGGGAATGAGCAGTTCTTC.

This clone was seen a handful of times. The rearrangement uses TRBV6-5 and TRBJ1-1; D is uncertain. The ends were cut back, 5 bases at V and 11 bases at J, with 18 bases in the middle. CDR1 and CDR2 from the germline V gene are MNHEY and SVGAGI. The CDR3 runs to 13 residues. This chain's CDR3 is CASSREGFATAFF. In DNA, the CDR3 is TGTGCCAGCAGTCGCGAGGGATTCGCGACCGCTTTCTTT.

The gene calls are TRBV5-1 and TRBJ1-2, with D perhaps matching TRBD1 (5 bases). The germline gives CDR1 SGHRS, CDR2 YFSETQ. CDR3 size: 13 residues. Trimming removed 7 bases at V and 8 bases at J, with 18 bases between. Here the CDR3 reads CASSTSDTGGYTF. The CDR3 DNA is TGCGCCAGCTCAACCTCGGACACCGGGGGCTACACCTTC.

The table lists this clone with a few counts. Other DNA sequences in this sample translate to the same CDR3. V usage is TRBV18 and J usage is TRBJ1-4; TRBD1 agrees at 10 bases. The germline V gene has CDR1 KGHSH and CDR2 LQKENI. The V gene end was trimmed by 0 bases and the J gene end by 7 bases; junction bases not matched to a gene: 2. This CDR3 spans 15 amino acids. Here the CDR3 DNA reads TGTGCCAGCTCACCACCCGGACAGGGGGGTGAAAAACTGTTTTTT. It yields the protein CASSPPGQGGEKLFF.

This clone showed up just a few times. In DNA form, the CDR3 reads TGTGCCAGCCAGAACCGGGGGTTGAACACCGGGGAGCTGTTTTTT. Its translation: CASQNRGLNTGELFF. J is TRBJ2-2 and V is TRBV2; D possibly corresponds to TRBD2 (6 bases). V was trimmed by 8 bases and J by 1 base, leaving 14 bases between them. CDR1 SNHLY and CDR2 FYNNEI come from the germline V gene. This CDR3 has 15 amino acids.

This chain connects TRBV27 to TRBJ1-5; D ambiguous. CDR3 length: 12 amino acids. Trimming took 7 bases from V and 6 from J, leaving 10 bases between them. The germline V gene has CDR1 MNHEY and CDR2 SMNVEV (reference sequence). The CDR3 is CASKSGGQPQHF. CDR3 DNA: TGTGCCAGCAAGTCGGGTGGTCAGCCCCAGCATTTT.

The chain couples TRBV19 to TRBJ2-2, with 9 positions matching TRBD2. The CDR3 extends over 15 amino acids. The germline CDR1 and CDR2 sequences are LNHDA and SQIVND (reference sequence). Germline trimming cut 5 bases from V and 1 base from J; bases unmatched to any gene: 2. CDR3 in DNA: TGTGCCAGTAGTCCGACTAGCGGGAACACCGGGGAGCTGTTTTTT. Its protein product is CASSPTSGNTGELFF.

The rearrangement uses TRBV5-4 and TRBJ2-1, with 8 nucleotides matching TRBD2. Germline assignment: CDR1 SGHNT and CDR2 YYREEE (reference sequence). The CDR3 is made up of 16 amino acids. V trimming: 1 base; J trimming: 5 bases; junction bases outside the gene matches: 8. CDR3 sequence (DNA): TGTGCCAGCAGCTTGATATCGGGGGGGCCCCACAATGAGCAGTTCTTC. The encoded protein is CASSLISGGPHNEQFF. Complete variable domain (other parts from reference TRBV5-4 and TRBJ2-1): ETGVTQSPTHLIKTRGQQVTLRCSSQSGHNTVSWYQQALGQGPQFIFQYYREEENGRGNFPPRFSGLQFPNYSSELNVNALELDDSALYLCASSLISGGPHNEQFFGPGTRLTVL.

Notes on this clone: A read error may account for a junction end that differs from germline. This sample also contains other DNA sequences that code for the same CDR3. The CDR3 DNA reads TGTGCTAGCAGCCTCGTGGACAGCTACGAGCAGTACTTC. It encodes CASSLVDSYEQYF. J is TRBJ2-7 and V is TRBV14; tentative D call: TRBD1 (6 bases). CDR3 size: 13 residues. Germline assignment: CDR1 SGHDN and CDR2 FVKESK.

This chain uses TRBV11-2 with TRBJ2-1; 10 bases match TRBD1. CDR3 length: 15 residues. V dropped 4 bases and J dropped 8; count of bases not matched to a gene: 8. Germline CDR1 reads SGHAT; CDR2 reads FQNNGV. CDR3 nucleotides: TGTGCCAGCAGCTCAGCGACAGGGGGCTTTTATGAGCAGTTCTTC. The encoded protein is CASSSATGGFYEQFF.

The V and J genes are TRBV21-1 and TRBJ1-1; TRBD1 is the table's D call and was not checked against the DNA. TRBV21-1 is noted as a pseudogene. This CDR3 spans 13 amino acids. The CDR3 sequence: CAIPPQGETEAFF. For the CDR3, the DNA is TGTGCCATCCCCCCCCAGGGGGAAACTGAAGCTTTCTTT.

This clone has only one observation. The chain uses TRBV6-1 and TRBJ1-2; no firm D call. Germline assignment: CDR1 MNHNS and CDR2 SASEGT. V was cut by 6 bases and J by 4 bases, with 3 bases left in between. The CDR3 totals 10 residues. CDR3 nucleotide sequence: TGTGCCAGCAGCCTCTATGGCTACACCTTC. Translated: CASSLYGYTF.

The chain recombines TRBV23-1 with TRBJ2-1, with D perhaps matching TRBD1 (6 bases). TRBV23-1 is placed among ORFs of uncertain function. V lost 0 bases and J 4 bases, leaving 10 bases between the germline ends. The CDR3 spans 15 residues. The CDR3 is CASSQSEDRYNEQFF. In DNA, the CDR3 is TGCGCCAGCAGTCAATCGGAGGACAGATACAATGAGCAGTTCTTC.

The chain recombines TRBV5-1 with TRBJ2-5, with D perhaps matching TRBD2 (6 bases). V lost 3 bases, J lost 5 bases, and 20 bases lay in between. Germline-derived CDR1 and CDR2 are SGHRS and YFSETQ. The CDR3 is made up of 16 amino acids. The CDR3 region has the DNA TGCGCCAGCAGCTCCCCTCTGGGCGGCGGGATGGAGACCCAGTACTTC. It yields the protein CASSSPLGGGMETQYF.

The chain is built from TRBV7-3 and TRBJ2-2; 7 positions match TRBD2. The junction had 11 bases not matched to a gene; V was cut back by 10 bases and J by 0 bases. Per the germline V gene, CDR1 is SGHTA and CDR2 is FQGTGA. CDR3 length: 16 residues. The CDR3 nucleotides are TGTGCCACCTCATACGGACTAGTGTCGAACACCGGGGAGCTGTTTTTT. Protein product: CATSYGLVSNTGELFF.